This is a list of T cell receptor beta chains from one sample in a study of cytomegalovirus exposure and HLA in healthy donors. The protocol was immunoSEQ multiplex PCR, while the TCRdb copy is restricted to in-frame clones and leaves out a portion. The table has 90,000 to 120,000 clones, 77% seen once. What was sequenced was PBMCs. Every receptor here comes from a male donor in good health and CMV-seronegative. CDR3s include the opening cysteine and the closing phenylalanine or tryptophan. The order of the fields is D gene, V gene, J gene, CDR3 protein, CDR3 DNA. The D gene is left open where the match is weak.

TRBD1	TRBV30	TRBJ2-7	CAWNSGTGDYEQYF	TGTGCCTGGAACTCCGGGACAGGGGACTACGAGCAGTACTTC
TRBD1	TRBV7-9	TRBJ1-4	CASSSGQGNEKLFF	TGTGCCAGCAGTTCGGGACAGGGGAATGAAAAACTGTTTTTT
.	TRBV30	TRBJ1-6	CAYPRVSPLHF	TGTGCCTACCCCAGGGTTTCACCCCTCCACTTT
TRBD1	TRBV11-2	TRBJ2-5	CASSLRGQALVETQYF	TGTGCCAGCAGCTTAAGGGGACAGGCCTTAGTTGAGACCCAGTACTTC
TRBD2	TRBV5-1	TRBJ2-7	CASSSTSKSYEQYF	TGCGCCAGCAGTTCGACTAGCAAGTCCTACGAGCAGTACTTC
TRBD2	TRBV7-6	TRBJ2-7	CASSLVASGRVGYEQYF	TGTGCCAGCAGCTTAGTGGCTAGCGGGAGGGTGGGGTACGAGCAGTACTTC
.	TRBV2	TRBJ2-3	CATFVGAAGTQYF	TGTGCCACCTTCGTAGGGGCGGCTGGTACGCAGTATTTT
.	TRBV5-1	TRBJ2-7	CASSLDRKGGYEQYF	TGCGCCAGCAGCTTGGACAGAAAAGGGGGATACGAGCAGTACTTC
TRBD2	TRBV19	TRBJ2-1	CASSIVGLAGNNEQFF	TGTGCCAGTAGTATAGTTGGACTAGCGGGAAACAATGAGCAGTTCTTC
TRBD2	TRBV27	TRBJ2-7	CASKGLAQEAPSEQYF	TGTGCCAGCAAGGGACTAGCGCAAGAGGCTCCCTCCGAGCAGTACTTC